This T cell receptor (beta chain) was retrieved from a study of T cell responses to AZD1222 COVID-19 vaccine. Sequencing used immunoSEQ multiplex PCR; TCRdb keeps in-frame clones, though not all of them. This sample yields 150,000 to 200,000 clones, of which around 92% are seen a single time; approximately 1.2% belongs to the top ten. With 5 bases clipped from V and 3 bases from J, the junction kept 8 bases outside the gene matches. There are 16 residues in the CDR3. Germline-derived CDR1 and CDR2 are SGHVS and FNYEAQ. This clonotype was sampled from an adult who received the AZD1222 COVID-19 vaccine. Sequencing used peripheral blood, obtained 28 days after the second AZD1222 dose. This sequence joins TRBV7-6 and TRBJ2-2; TRBD1 agrees at 8 bases. CDR3: CASSPRQGLDTGELFF. Written as DNA, the CDR3 is TGTGCCAGCAGCCCTAGACAGGGGCTGGACACCGGGGAGCTGTTTTTT.